This TCR beta chain was retrieved from a study of CD8+ T cells in alopecia areata. Sequencing used cDNA as its template, made by extracting RNA and reverse transcribing it. Some clones are missing from TCRdb's copy, which holds only in-frame ones; the method was immunoSEQ multiplex PCR. The top ten clones hold 5.5% of a sample with over 150,000 clones, roughly 64% of them seen once. Overall study findings and caveats: Many expanded lesional clones persisted during tofacitinib (in both scalp and blood).

For this clone: Its specificity is not known.

The CDR3 spans 16 residues. V was shortened by 4 bases and J by 1 base, with 12 bases between the two germline ends. Germline loops: CDR1 SGDLS, CDR2 YYNGEE. The treatment was: oral pan-JAK inhibitor, 5-10 mg twice daily. The sequence was obtained from a human donor with alopecia areata. The material sequenced was CD4+ T cells sorted from blood, taken at week 24, from a patient treated with tofacitinib. This rearrangement joins TRBV9 to TRBJ2-6; D not resolved. In nucleotides, the CDR3 is TGTGCCAGCAGCCCTTCTGCCGGATCTGGGGCCAACGTCCTGACTTTC. Protein product: CASSPSAGSGANVLTF. The whole variable domain, filled in from reference TRBV9 and TRBJ2-6, reads DSGVTQTPKHLITATGQRVTLRCSPRSGDLSVYWYQQSLDQGLQFLIQYYNGEERAKGNILERFSAQQFPDLHSELNLSSLELGDSALYFCASSPSAGSGANVLTFGAGSRLTVL.